Each of the 15 T cell receptor beta chains below was sequenced from the same sample in a study of cytomegalovirus exposure and HLA in healthy donors. The PCR had 60 Vbeta and 13 Jbeta primers. Profiling relied on immunoSEQ multiplex PCR, and the TCRdb table lists in-frame clones only, not all of them. This sample has about 170,000 clones, with 81% found just once. The sequencing input was PBMCs. All receptors come from a woman younger than 35 in good health and CMV-seropositive.

The V gene is TRBV7-3, the J gene TRBJ1-5; 7 bases map to TRBD1. Germline values: CDR1 SGHTA, CDR2 FQGTGA. With 7 bases clipped from V and 4 bases from J, the junction kept 10 bases outside the gene matches. CDR3 length equals 15 residues. CDR3 sequence: CASILSTGENQPQHF. CDR3 coding DNA: TGTGCCAGCATACTAAGTACAGGGGAGAATCAGCCCCAGCATTTT.

This chain links TRBV4-1 with TRBJ1-5, with D uncertain. V shed 4 bases and J shed 5 bases, with 15 bases lying between them. CDR3 size: 15 residues. Germline lookup yields CDR1 MGHRA and CDR2 YSYEKL. CDR3 region: CASSRAPTPDQPQHF. Written as DNA, the CDR3 is TGCGCCAGCAGCCGGGCCCCCACACCGGATCAGCCCCAGCATTTT.

This sequence joins TRBV30 and TRBJ2-7; possible D gene TRBD2, 7 bases. The CDR3 length is 15 residues. V lost 4 bases to trimming and J lost 3 bases, with 19 bases between them. In germline, CDR1 is GTSNPN, CDR2 SVGIG (reference sequence). The CDR3 here is CAWTMGGGSLYEQYF. The CDR3 DNA is TGTGCCTGGACAATGGGGGGGGGCAGTCTCTACGAGCAGTACTTC.

V and J are TRBV4-1 and TRBJ2-7; 8 positions match TRBD1. The germline V gene has CDR1 MGHRA and CDR2 YSYEKL. The CDR3 extends over 15 amino acids. Losses at the gene ends were 1 base for V and 0 bases for J; bases not matched to a gene: 2. The CDR3 region has the DNA TGCGCCAGCAGCCAAGCAGGGGGCTCCTCCTACGAGCAGTACTTC. This codes for CASSQAGGSSYEQYF.

This chain connects TRBV14 to TRBJ1-1; D gene ambiguous. Germline CDR1 reads SGHDN; CDR2 reads FVKESK. Trimming took 6 bases from V and 6 from J, leaving 8 bases between them. This CDR3 comprises 11 residues. The CDR3 coding sequence is TGTGCCAGCAGAGGAGTTTCTGAAGCTTTCTTT. Encoded protein: CASRGVSEAFF.

The chain couples TRBV6-4 to TRBJ2-3; 7 bases agree with TRBD2. CDR1 MRHNA and CDR2 SNTAGT come from the germline V gene. This CDR3 contains 16 residues. The trim removed 2 bases at V and 2 bases at J, leaving 7 bases unmatched. The CDR3 spells CASSDPSGGATDTQYF. CDR3 nucleotide sequence: TGTGCCAGCAGTGACCCTAGCGGAGGGGCCACAGATACGCAGTATTTT.

This rearrangement joins TRBV7-9 to TRBJ2-7, with D possibly TRBD2 on 6 matching bases. CDR3 size: 13 residues. V was cut by 5 bases and J by 7 bases, with 15 bases left in between. Germline values: CDR1 SEHNR, CDR2 FQNEAQ (reference sequence). CDR3 residues: CASSPTTSSEQYF. The CDR3 DNA reads TGTGCCAGCAGCCCCACCACTAGCTCTGAGCAGTACTTC.

The chain is built from TRBV27 and TRBJ2-7; 7 nucleotides align to TRBD1. This CDR3 region has 15 residues. Trimming took 6 bases from V and 2 from J; bases not matched to a gene: 10. Germline V CDR1 and CDR2: MNHEY, SMNVEV (reference sequence). The CDR3 loop reads CASRWETGETYEQYF. The CDR3 DNA follows: TGTGCCAGCAGGTGGGAAACAGGGGAGACCTACGAGCAGTACTTC.

This clone was recorded only once. This chain uses TRBV27 with TRBJ2-3; a possible D gene is TRBD2 (6 bases). Germline loops: CDR1 MNHEY, CDR2 SMNVEV (reference sequence). Trimming took off 4 bases at V and 2 bases at J, with 13 bases between the two ends. The CDR3 runs 15 residues. CDR3 sequence reads: CASSSGVGYTDTQYF. The DNA of the CDR3 is TGTGCCAGCAGTTCGGGGGTCGGATACACAGATACGCAGTATTTT.

The chain couples TRBV4-3 to TRBJ2-5; 9 positions agree with TRBD2. V trimming: 1 base; J trimming: 2 bases; junction bases outside the gene matches: 8. The germline V gene has CDR1 LGHNA and CDR2 YSLEER. The CDR3 length is 17 residues. Here the CDR3 reads CASSQGISGGLQETQYF. Here the CDR3 DNA reads TGCGCCAGCAGCCAAGGTATTAGCGGGGGCCTACAAGAGACCCAGTACTTC.

V and J are TRBV6-5 and TRBJ2-2; D is ambiguous. V was cut by 5 bases and J by 6 bases, with 7 bases left in between. Looked up from germline, CDR1 is MNHEY and CDR2 is SVGAGI. CDR3 length equals 12 residues. CDR3 sequence (DNA): TGTGCCAGCAGTGAGGTATCCGGGGAGCTGTTTTTT. It codes for CASSEVSGELFF.

The chain uses TRBV2 and TRBJ1-1, with D unclear. The CDR3 runs 15 residues. Trimming took off 6 bases at V and 0 bases at J, with 14 bases between the two ends. CDR1 and CDR2 (germline): SNHLY, FYNNEI. The CDR3 sequence is CASRAALRLNTEAFF. CDR3 DNA sequence: TGTGCCAGCAGAGCTGCTTTACGGTTGAACACTGAAGCTTTCTTT.

The V gene is TRBV14, the J gene TRBJ1-1; D gene uncertain. The CDR3 is made up of 17 amino acids. The germline V gene encodes CDR1 SGHDN and CDR2 FVKESK. V was trimmed by 4 bases and J by 6 bases, leaving 24 bases between them. CDR3 region: CASSLKQLRGPLSEAFF. The CDR3 DNA is TGTGCCAGCAGCCTAAAACAGCTTAGAGGGCCCCTCTCTGAAGCTTTCTTT.

Only one count was recorded for this clone. The chain links TRBV29-1 to TRBJ1-2, with 7 bases that match TRBD1. With V trimmed by 5 bases and J by 2 bases, 8 bases remained unmatched. In germline, CDR1 is SQVTM, CDR2 ANQGSEA. The CDR3 has 14 residues. CDR3 sequence: CSVTGRGRNYGYTF. CDR3 coding DNA: TGCAGCGTTACGGGTAGGGGGCGGAACTATGGCTACACCTTC.

The rearrangement joins TRBV30 to TRBJ1-4; 8 bases match TRBD1. CDR3 length: 18 residues. The V and J ends lost 0 bases and 7 bases, in that order; junction bases with no gene match: 16. The germline CDR1 and CDR2 sequences are GTSNPN and SVGIG (reference sequence). Here the CDR3 reads CAWSVPRGRFPFREKLFF. The DNA of the CDR3 is TGTGCCTGGAGTGTACCCAGGGGGCGCTTCCCTTTCCGTGAAAAACTGTTTTTT. The full variable domain, completed using reference TRBV30 and TRBJ1-4, is SQTIHQWPATLVQPVGSPLSLECTVEGTSNPNLYWYRQAAGRGLQLLFYSVGIGQISSEVPQNLSASRPQDRQFILSSKKLLLSDSGFYLCAWSVPRGRFPFREKLFFGSGTQLSVL.